The next 30 T cell receptor beta chains were all read from a single sample in a study of blood T cell repertoires in COVID-19. TCRdb's copy holds only in-frame clones and misses some; the assay was immunoSEQ multiplex PCR. The sample has about 150,000 clones, roughly four fifths seen once. The sample comprised peripheral blood. The receptors shown here come from a woman aged 80 or older with acute or convalescent COVID-19.

This chain uses TRBV6-1 with TRBJ1-4; D might be TRBD1 (5 bases). Germline V gives CDR1 MNHNS, CDR2 SASEGT. Trimming removed 3 bases at V and 7 bases at J, with 12 bases between. The CDR3 sequence is 14 residues long. The CDR3 nucleotides are TGTGCCAGCAGTGATTCGGGGGTTCGTGAAAAACTGTTTTTT. This gives the protein CASSDSGVREKLFF.

The J gene is TRBJ1-1, the V gene TRBV6-6, with 7 bases fitting TRBD1. V lost 5 bases to trimming and J lost 5 bases; unmatched junction nucleotides: 8. Germline lookup yields CDR1 MNHNY and CDR2 SVGAGI (reference sequence). The CDR3 is 14 residues long. The CDR3 nucleotides read TGTGCCAGCAGTCCGACAGGGCTGGAAACTGAAGCTTTCTTT. It codes for CASSPTGLETEAFF.

V is TRBV7-3 and J is TRBJ2-3, with 9 nucleotides matching TRBD2. Germline loops: CDR1 SGHTA, CDR2 FQGTGA. After removal of 3 bases from V and 2 bases from J, the junction contained 3 bases not matched to a gene. This CDR3 region has 15 residues. The CDR3 loop is CASSFSGGNTDTQYF. The CDR3 bases are TGTGCCAGCAGCTTTAGCGGGGGAAACACAGATACGCAGTATTTT.

The gene calls are TRBV19 and TRBJ2-1, with 9 bases that match TRBD1. From germline, CDR1 is LNHDA and CDR2 SQIVND (reference sequence). The CDR3 length is 15 residues. J gave up 2 bases and V 6 bases, and 5 bases lay outside the gene matches. DNA for the CDR3: TGTGCCAGTAGCCGTACAGGGGGCACCTACAATGAGCAGTTCTTC. Translated, it gives CASSRTGGTYNEQFF.

The V gene is TRBV7-6, the J gene TRBJ2-3, with 9 bases lining up with TRBD1. Trimming took 1 base from V and 10 from J; bases not matched to a gene: 9. This CDR3 has 15 residues. The germline CDR1 and CDR2 sequences are SGHVS and FNYEAQ. CDR3 nucleotide sequence: TGTGCCAGCAGCTTAGAACAGGGGGCGTTTCTCCCGCAGTATTTT. Translating gives CASSLEQGAFLPQYF.

This chain uses TRBV27 with TRBJ1-6; no reliable D call. V was cut by 5 bases and J by 0 bases, with 14 bases left in between. The CDR3 length is 17 residues. CDR1 MNHEY and CDR2 SMNVEV come from the germline V gene (reference sequence). The CDR3 coding sequence is TGTGCCAGCAGTCTCGGGGTAGGGTTCTCCTATAATTCACCCCTCCACTTT. Translation gives CASSLGVGFSYNSPLHF.

In this sample, this clone turned up many times. The rearrangement uses TRBV2 and TRBJ1-2; 8 bases align to TRBD1. The V and J ends lost 8 bases and 0 bases, in that order; junction bases with no gene match: 8. Germline V gene sequence: CDR1 SNHLY, CDR2 FYNNEI. The CDR3 is 15 residues long. The CDR3 nucleotides read TGTGCCAGCGGGACAATACAGGGGGCTAACTATGGCTACACCTTC. Translated: CASGTIQGANYGYTF.

This clone was counted once. The J gene is TRBJ2-3, the V gene TRBV11-3, with 10 nucleotides matching TRBD2. Unmatched junction bases numbered 12, after V lost 5 bases and J lost 4 bases. Germline V gene sequence: CDR1 SGHNT, CDR2 YENEEA. CDR3 size: 17 residues. The CDR3 region has the DNA TGTGCCAGCAGCCTCGGCCGGCTAGCGGGGGTGGCAGATACGCAGTATTTT. This codes for CASSLGRLAGVADTQYF.

This clone has just a few counts. The J gene is TRBJ2-3, the V gene TRBV5-1; TRBD2 aligns across 8 bases. CDR3 length: 17 residues. From germline, CDR1 is SGHRS and CDR2 YFSETQ. The V and J ends lost 0 bases and 3 bases, in that order; junction bases with no gene match: 9. The CDR3 DNA reads as TGCGCCAGCAGCTTGGGCTCCGGGAGGGGCGTAACAGATACGCAGTATTTT. It specifies CASSLGSGRGVTDTQYF. Together with reference TRBV5-1 and TRBJ2-3, the CDR3 gives the full variable domain: KAGVTQTPRYLIKTRGQQVTLSCSPISGHRSVSWYQQTPGQGLQFLFEYFSETQRNKGNFPGRFSGRQFSNSRSEMNVSTLELGDSALYLCASSLGSGRGVTDTQYFGPGTRLTVL.

As for this clone: This same CDR3 is encoded by further DNA sequences in the sample. This chain links TRBV7-2 with TRBJ2-5, with unresolved D. The V end lost 5 bases, the J end lost 5 bases, and 9 bases lay between the germline ends. CDR3 size: 12 residues. The germline V gene encodes CDR1 SGHTA and CDR2 FQGNSA. The chain's CDR3 is CASSASRETQYF. As DNA, the CDR3 is TGTGCCAGCAGCGCTTCTAGGGAGACCCAGTACTTC.

This clone was counted once. The chain has TRBV11-2 and TRBJ2-7; 11 nucleotides line up with TRBD2. This CDR3 is built from 15 residues. The germline gives CDR1 SGHAT, CDR2 FQNNGV. Trimming removed 4 bases from V and 4 bases from J; junction bases left unmatched: 6. The CDR3 sequence is CASSSLTSGRYEQYF. CDR3 coding DNA: TGTGCCAGCAGCTCTCTTACTAGCGGGAGATACGAGCAGTACTTC.

The chain recombines TRBV15 with TRBJ2-1, with 9 bases that match TRBD1. Trimming took 2 bases from V and 2 from J; bases not matched to a gene: 7. Germline loops: CDR1 LNHNV, CDR2 YYDKDF (reference sequence). The CDR3 has 17 amino acids. This chain's CDR3 is CATSRLPGQGTYNEQFF. The CDR3 region has the DNA TGTGCCACCAGCAGACTCCCGGGACAGGGAACCTACAATGAGCAGTTCTTC. The full variable domain, rest sourced from reference TRBV15 and TRBJ2-1, is DAMVIQNPRYQVTQFGKPVTLSCSQTLNHNVMYWYQQKSSQAPKLLFHYYDKDFNNEADTPDNFQSRRPNTSFCFLDIRSPGLGDTAMYLCATSRLPGQGTYNEQFFGPGTRLTVL.

The CDR3 DNA is TGTGCCAGCTCACCAGGATTCAGACAGGGCCAGACCCAGTACTTC. As protein: CASSPGFRQGQTQYF. The chain links TRBV18 to TRBJ2-5; 7 bases match TRBD1. Germline V lookup: CDR1 KGHSH, CDR2 LQKENI. The CDR3 consists of 15 residues. V lost 2 bases and J lost 6; bases outside the gene matches: 9.

J is TRBJ2-5 and V is TRBV10-1; D is unresolved. CDR1 and CDR2 from the germline V gene are WNHNN and SYGVQD (reference sequence). V shed 4 bases and J shed 2 bases, with 8 bases lying between them. This CDR3 is built from 13 residues. CDR3 sequence reads: CASSAAEQETQYF. DNA of the CDR3: TGCGCCAGCAGTGCGGCGGAGCAAGAGACCCAGTACTTC.

The chain employs TRBV13 and TRBJ1-3; 7 bases map to TRBD1. CDR3 length: 15 amino acids. Unmatched junction bases numbered 2, after V lost 1 base and J lost 2 bases. Germline V gene data show CDR1 as PRHDT and CDR2 as FYEKMQ (reference sequence). The DNA of the CDR3 is TGTGCCAGCAGCTTAGAAGGGGGCGCTGGAAACACCATATATTTT. Amino acids: CASSLEGGAGNTIYF.

The rearrangement uses TRBV5-1 and TRBJ1-4; D ambiguous. V lost 4 bases and J 0 bases, leaving 7 bases between the germline ends. The CDR3 consists of 14 residues. Germline-derived CDR1 and CDR2 are SGHRS and YFSETQ. The CDR3 DNA sequence: TGCGCCAGCAGCCCTGAGTCAACTAATGAAAAACTGTTTTTT. Translation gives CASSPESTNEKLFF.

The chain uses TRBV18 and TRBJ2-1; 12 bases are shared with TRBD2. CDR1 is KGHSH, CDR2 LQKENI, per germline. The ends lost 3 bases at V and 10 bases at J; junction bases unmatched: 1. The CDR3 contains 13 residues. CDR3 sequence reads: CASSPTSGSEQFF. The CDR3 DNA reads TGTGCCAGCTCACCGACTAGCGGGAGCGAGCAGTTCTTC.

J is TRBJ1-5 and V is TRBV7-9; a possible D gene is TRBD1 (6 bases). This CDR3 contains 17 residues. Germline loops: CDR1 SEHNR, CDR2 FQNEAQ (reference sequence). V was clipped by 3 bases and J by 2 bases, with 17 bases between them. DNA for the CDR3: TGTGCCAGCAGCTTCGAACAGGGCCCGAGTGGCAATCAGCCCCAGCATTTT. It specifies CASSFEQGPSGNQPQHF.

This chain uses TRBV28 with TRBJ1-2; 7 bases are a match to TRBD1. CDR3 length: 14 residues. Germline V gives CDR1 MDHEN, CDR2 SYDVKM. After removal of 6 bases from V and 3 bases from J, the junction contained 7 bases not matched to a gene. The CDR3 region is CASRPGQTHYGYTF. The CDR3 nucleotides are TGTGCCAGCAGACCGGGACAGACACACTATGGCTACACCTTC.

The chain combines TRBV6-5 with TRBJ2-7; D possibly corresponds to TRBD1 (5 bases). V lost 6 bases to trimming and J lost 1 base, with 16 bases between them. Germline assignment: CDR1 MNHEY and CDR2 SVGAGI. CDR3 length: 15 residues. CDR3 in amino acids: CASRLLRQPSYEQYF. CDR3 bases: TGTGCCAGCAGACTCCTCAGACAGCCATCCTACGAGCAGTACTTC.

The table lists this clone with a few counts. The chain links TRBV6-5 to TRBJ1-2; possibly TRBD1 for D (5 bases). Trimming removed 6 bases at V and 4 bases at J, with 18 bases between. Germline V gives CDR1 MNHEY, CDR2 SVGAGI. CDR3 size: 15 residues. In nucleotides, the CDR3 is TGTGCCAGCAGGTCCAGGGAATTGGTGGTCTATGGCTACACCTTC. It codes for CASRSRELVVYGYTF.

This clone was detected a few times. The chain carries TRBV28 and TRBJ1-4; 9 bases align to TRBD1. Trimming removed 8 bases from V and 8 bases from J; junction bases left unmatched: 12. Germline CDR1 and CDR2: MDHEN and SYDVKM. This CDR3 has 15 amino acids. The CDR3 protein is CASEITGTGTEKLFF. The DNA of the CDR3 is TGTGCCAGCGAGATCACCGGGACAGGGACCGAAAAACTGTTTTTT.

The chain uses TRBV7-6 and TRBJ2-3, with 10 positions matching TRBD1. J was trimmed by 3 bases and V by 4 bases; bases with no gene match: 4. CDR3 length: 15 amino acids. The germline V gene encodes CDR1 SGHVS and CDR2 FNYEAQ. DNA of the CDR3: TGTGCCAGCAGCTCGGGGACAGGGGCGACAGATACGCAGTATTTT. Amino acids: CASSSGTGATDTQYF.

The rearrangement joins TRBV19 to TRBJ1-6, with D perhaps TRBD1 (5 bases). Germline CDR1 and CDR2: LNHDA and SQIVND (reference sequence). Trimming took off 5 bases at V and 7 bases at J, with 12 bases between the two ends. The CDR3 covers 14 residues. The CDR3 sequence: CASSVGRGNSPLHF. The CDR3 DNA follows: TGTGCCAGTAGTGTTGGACGGGGGAATTCACCCCTCCACTTT.

The chain carries TRBV6-5 and TRBJ2-1; 9 bases line up with TRBD1. V gave up 0 bases and J gave up 3 bases; unmatched junction bases: 0. CDR1 and CDR2 from the germline V gene are MNHEY and SVGAGI. The CDR3 runs to 15 residues. The CDR3 here is CASSYSGQGYNEQFF. In DNA, the CDR3 is TGTGCCAGCAGTTACTCGGGACAGGGCTACAATGAGCAGTTCTTC.

This clone was seen more than once but under ten times. V and J are TRBV2 and TRBJ1-1; D ambiguous. Germline V gives CDR1 SNHLY, CDR2 FYNNEI. V lost 7 bases to trimming and J lost 4 bases, with 13 bases between them. The CDR3 extends over 13 amino acids. The CDR3 DNA sequence: TGTGCCAGCATCCCAGCGGTGGGCACTGAAGCTTTCTTT. Translating gives CASIPAVGTEAFF. Using reference TRBV2 and TRBJ1-1 for the parts outside the CDR3, the full variable domain is EPEVTQTPSHQVTQMGQEVILRCVPISNHLYFYWYRQILGQKVEFLVSFYNNEISEKSEIFDDQFSVERPDGSNFTLKIRSTKLEDSAMYFCASIPAVGTEAFFGQGTRLTVV.

V gene TRBV27 combines with J gene TRBJ1-2; TRBD1 matches 9 bases. The length of the CDR3 is 13 residues. V dropped 8 bases and J dropped 8; count of bases not matched to a gene: 9. Germline CDR1 MNHEY, CDR2 SMNVEV (reference sequence). CDR3 sequence reads: CASARTGVGGYTF. DNA for the CDR3: TGTGCCAGCGCAAGGACAGGGGTGGGGGGCTACACCTTC.

For the CDR3, the DNA is TGTGCCAGTAGTATGGGACGGGGGGTTTGGACTGAAGCTTTCTTT. It encodes CASSMGRGVWTEAFF. V and J are TRBV19 and TRBJ1-1; D might be TRBD1 (5 bases). Germline CDR1 is LNHDA and CDR2 is SQIVND (reference sequence). The V end lost 3 bases, the J end lost 5 bases, and 16 bases lay between the germline ends. This CDR3 has 15 residues.

V usage is TRBV12-3 or TRBV12-4 and J usage is TRBJ2-5; 11 nucleotides align to TRBD1. V lost 7 bases to trimming and J lost 7 bases; unmatched junction nucleotides: 5. CDR3 length: 13 residues. The CDR3 bases are TGTGCCAGCAAAGGACAGGGGGCTGGGACCCAGTACTTC. Protein product: CASKGQGAGTQYF.

The V call is TRBV10-2, the J call TRBJ2-3; a possible D gene is TRBD1 (6 bases). The V gene lost 6 bases and the J gene lost 0 bases, with 19 bases spanning the gap. The CDR3 runs to 17 residues. CDR1 is WSHSY and CDR2 is SAAADI in the germline V gene. The CDR3 reads CASSREGWDTSTDTQYF. As DNA, the CDR3 is TGCGCCAGCAGCCGAGAGGGGTGGGACACTAGCACAGATACGCAGTATTTT.